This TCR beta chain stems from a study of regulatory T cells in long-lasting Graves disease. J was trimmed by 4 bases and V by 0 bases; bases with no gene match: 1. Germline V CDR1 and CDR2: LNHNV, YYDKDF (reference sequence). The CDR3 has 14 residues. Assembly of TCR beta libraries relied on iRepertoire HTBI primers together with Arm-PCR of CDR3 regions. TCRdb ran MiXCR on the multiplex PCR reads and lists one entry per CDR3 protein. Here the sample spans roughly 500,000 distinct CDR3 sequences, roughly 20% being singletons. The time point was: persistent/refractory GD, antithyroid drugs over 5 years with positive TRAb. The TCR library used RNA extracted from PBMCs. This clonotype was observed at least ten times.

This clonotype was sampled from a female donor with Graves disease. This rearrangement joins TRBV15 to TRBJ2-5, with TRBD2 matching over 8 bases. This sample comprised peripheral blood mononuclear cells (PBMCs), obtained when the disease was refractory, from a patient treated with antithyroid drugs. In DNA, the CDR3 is TGTGCCACCAGCAGAGATCTAGCGGGAGAGACCCAGTACTTC. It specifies CATSRDLAGETQYF. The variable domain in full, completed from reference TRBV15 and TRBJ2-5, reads DAMVIQNPRYQVTQFGKPVTLSCSQTLNHNVMYWYQQKSSQAPKLLFHYYDKDFNNEADTPDNFQSRRPNTSFCFLDIRSPGLGDTAMYLCATSRDLAGETQYFGPGTRLLVL.